Listed here is a single T cell receptor (beta chain). Its target is unknown. These data belong to a study of cytomegalovirus exposure and HLA in healthy donors. The study, taken as a whole, reports: Most TCR sequences showed up rarely, but some public TCRs showed up in many donors. Published work reported that the classifier diagnosed cytomegalovirus status with high specificity and sensitivity. As confirmed in vitro, a few CMV-associated chains were specific for CMV antigens. The study put some 160 TCR beta chains on its list as cytomegalovirus-associated.

The germline gives CDR1 SGHRS, CDR2 YFSETQ. Trimming shortened V by 0 bases and J by 9 bases, and 10 bases separated the two germline ends. This CDR3 is built from 13 residues. Measured with immunoSEQ multiplex PCR; TCRdb has only the in-frame clones, and not every one. The sample records about 130,000 clones, around nine tenths being singletons. The chain has TRBV5-1 and TRBJ2-1; D is possibly TRBD2 (6 bases). This receptor was identified in a man aged 30 to 39 in good health and CMV-seronegative. The material sequenced was PBMCs. The CDR3 loop reads CASSLGRGSEQFF. CDR3 nucleotides: TGCGCCAGCAGCTTGGGGCGGGGAAGTGAGCAGTTCTTC.